This entry lists 13 T cell receptor beta chains sequenced from one sample in a study of blood T cell repertoires in COVID-19. Clones were read by immunoSEQ multiplex PCR, and TCRdb kept only the in-frame ones, dropping some. Of 200,000 or so clones in the sample, about 87% were seen once. Specimen: peripheral blood. These receptors were collected from a man aged 65-85 years with acute or convalescent COVID-19.

The V call is TRBV7-2, the J call TRBJ1-5, with D maybe TRBD1 (5 bases). In germline, CDR1 is SGHTA, CDR2 FQGNSA. The V end lost 4 bases, the J end lost 3 bases, and 13 bases lay between the germline ends. The CDR3 sequence is 15 residues long. The CDR3 DNA follows: TGTGCCAGCAGCTCCTCCGGGACTGCCAATCAGCCCCAGCATTTT. Translating it yields CASSSSGTANQPQHF.

The CDR3 protein is CASSYGLNGWPYF. In DNA form, the CDR3 reads TGTGCCAGCAGTTACGGGCTGAATGGATGGCCGTACTTC. This rearrangement joins TRBV6-2 or TRBV6-3 to TRBJ2-7; D unclear. Trimming pared 2 bases from V and 12 bases from J, leaving 17 bases between. Germline CDR1 is MNHEY and CDR2 is SVGEGT. The CDR3 has 13 amino acids.

CDR3 loop: CASSLGAGGTDTQYF. CDR3 nucleotides: TGTGCCAGCAGCTTGGGGGCGGGAGGGACAGATACGCAGTATTTT. This chain joins TRBV5-6 and TRBJ2-3; 9 nucleotides align to TRBD2. J lost 3 bases, V lost 0 bases, and 2 bases had no gene match. Germline-derived CDR1 and CDR2 are SGHDT and YYEEEE. CDR3 length: 15 amino acids.

The rearrangement uses TRBV27 and TRBJ1-5; D gene uncertain. Germline V gives CDR1 MNHEY, CDR2 SMNVEV (reference sequence). V shed 6 bases and J shed 2 bases, with 17 bases lying between them. The CDR3 has 16 residues. The CDR3 nucleotides read TGTGCCAGCAGCTCCCGCAGGCACCACGGCAATCAGCCCCAGCATTTT. Protein product: CASSSRRHHGNQPQHF.

The chain recombines TRBV20-1 with TRBJ2-1, with a weak D call TRBD2 (5 bases). The CDR3 length is 11 residues. Germline values: CDR1 DFQATT, CDR2 SNEGSKA (reference sequence). V was clipped by 2 bases and J by 7 bases, with 6 bases between them. This CDR3 is CSARSGNEQFF. CDR3 sequence (DNA): TGCAGTGCTAGATCGGGGAATGAGCAGTTCTTC.

V gene TRBV7-2 combines with J gene TRBJ2-3; D is uncertain. This CDR3 is built from 13 residues. Germline lookup yields CDR1 SGHTA and CDR2 FQGNSA. Trimming shortened V by 5 bases and J by 0 bases, and 6 bases separated the two germline ends. The CDR3 protein is CASSLASTDTQYF. As DNA, the CDR3 is TGTGCCAGCAGCCTCGCGAGCACAGATACGCAGTATTTT.

The chain links TRBV9 to TRBJ2-1; 8 nucleotides align to TRBD2. This CDR3 contains 16 residues. Trimming at V came to 3 bases and at J to 6 bases, leaving 11 bases not matched to a gene. CDR1 is SGDLS and CDR2 is YYNGEE in the germline V gene. DNA for the CDR3: TGTGCCAGCAGCGCCCGGCCGGGAGGGGTAGGCAATGAGCAGTTCTTC. Its protein product is CASSARPGGVGNEQFF.

This clone was recorded only once. Other DNA sequences within the sample encode an identical CDR3. The chain links TRBV6-5 to TRBJ2-1; TRBD2 matches at 14 bases. The germline V gene encodes CDR1 MNHEY and CDR2 SVGAGI. The CDR3 runs to 16 residues. V shed 0 bases, J shed 8 bases, and the junction held 3 bases outside the gene matches. The CDR3 sequence: CASSYSGTSGSYEQFF. In nucleotides, the CDR3 is TGTGCCAGCAGTTACTCTGGGACTAGCGGGAGCTATGAGCAGTTCTTC.

The rearrangement joins TRBV3-1 (or the pseudogene TRBV3-2) to TRBJ1-3; 11 bases map to TRBD1. Trimming took 1 base from V and 1 from J; bases not matched to a gene: 6. This CDR3 is 18 amino acids long. Germline V gives CDR1 LGHDT, CDR2 YNNKEL (reference sequence). In nucleotides, the CDR3 is TGTGCCAGCAGCCAAGGGACAGGGGGCAGTAAGTCTGGAAACACCATATATTTT. Amino acid sequence: CASSQGTGGSKSGNTIYF.

The J gene is TRBJ2-5, the V gene TRBV7-9; D not certain. The CDR3 totals 11 residues. V was cut by 4 bases and J by 2 bases, with 2 bases left in between. Germline lookup yields CDR1 SEHNR and CDR2 FQNEAQ (reference sequence). The CDR3 coding sequence is TGTGCCAGCAGCTCACAAGAGACCCAGTACTTC. Amino acids: CASSSQETQYF.

CDR3 sequence reads: CASSQDGVNSEQFF. CDR3 bases: TGTGCCAGCAGCCAAGATGGTGTAAATAGCGAGCAGTTCTTC. This chain joins TRBV4-2 and TRBJ2-1; D unresolved. This CDR3 contains 14 residues. Germline V CDR1 and CDR2: LGHNA, YNFKEQ. V lost 0 bases, J lost 10 bases, and 13 bases lay in between.

The V and J genes are TRBV5-1 and TRBJ2-1; a weak D match, TRBD1 (5 bases). Looked up from germline, CDR1 is SGHRS and CDR2 is YFSETQ. V shed 3 bases and J shed 5 bases, with 12 bases lying between them. The CDR3 extends over 14 amino acids. CDR3 coding DNA: TGCGCCAGCAGCTGGGGAACAGGAGACAATGAGCAGTTCTTC. Its translation is CASSWGTGDNEQFF.

The CDR3 protein is CASRLSTDSPLHF. The CDR3 nucleotides are TGCGCCAGCAGGTTGTCGACAGATTCACCCCTCCACTTT. This chain links TRBV5-1 with TRBJ1-6; possibly TRBD1 for D (5 bases). Trimming pared 5 bases from V and 8 bases from J, leaving 11 bases between. Per the germline V gene, CDR1 is SGHRS and CDR2 is YFSETQ. CDR3 length: 13 residues.